What follows are 24 T cell receptor beta chains derived from one specimen sequenced in a study of monozygotic twins with inflammatory bowel disease. TCRdb processed the 5' RACE reads again and assigns one entry to each CDR3 protein, with no DNA. This listing includes nearly 450,000 distinct CDR3 sequences. The sample consisted of blood. All receptors come from a human donor with ulcerative colitis or Crohn's disease, or a healthy co-twin of an affected twin (not recorded which).

The chain couples TRBV6-6 to TRBJ2-2; as DNA is missing, the TRBD1 call by TCRdb cannot be tested. This CDR3 is 13 amino acids long. CDR1 and CDR2 (germline): MNHNY, SVGAGI (reference sequence). CDR3 loop: CASTMTGNGELFF.

This chain joins TRBV20-1 and TRBJ1-4. The CDR3 extends over 15 amino acids. The germline V gene encodes CDR1 DFQATT and CDR2 SNEGSKA (reference sequence). The CDR3 loop is CSASQAGRVEEKLFF.

The genes are TRBV5-1 and TRBJ2-3. Looked up from germline, CDR1 is SGHRS and CDR2 is YFSETQ. The CDR3 has 15 amino acids. CDR3 residues: CASSGLSHNTDTQYF.

The V and J genes are TRBV5-1 and TRBJ2-1; there is no DNA to check the TCRdb D call of TRBD1. The germline V gene has CDR1 SGHRS and CDR2 YFSETQ. This CDR3 comprises 14 residues. CDR3: CASSLVSGANEQFF. Drawing the rest from reference TRBV5-1 and TRBJ2-1, the complete variable domain is KAGVTQTPRYLIKTRGQQVTLSCSPISGHRSVSWYQQTPGQGLQFLFEYFSETQRNKGNFPGRFSGRQFSNSRSEMNVSTLELGDSALYLCASSLVSGANEQFFGPGTRLTVL.

The chain combines TRBV2 with TRBJ2-7; the TCRdb D gene call, TRBD1, has no DNA to confirm it. The CDR3 is 15 amino acids. Germline assignment: CDR1 SNHLY and CDR2 FYNNEI. The CDR3 protein is CASSTDRGRSYEQYF.

Here the CDR3 reads CAISEIGNSNQPQHF. The chain couples TRBV10-3 to TRBJ1-5. Germline V gene data show CDR1 as ENHRY and CDR2 as SYGVKD. The CDR3 consists of 15 residues.

The chain links TRBV4-2 to TRBJ1-2. Germline assignment: CDR1 LGHNA and CDR2 YNFKEQ. The CDR3 contains 14 residues. The CDR3 sequence: CASSQALGNYGYTF.

V and J are TRBV3-1 and TRBJ2-5. Germline V gives CDR1 LGHDT, CDR2 YNNKEL (reference sequence). The CDR3 has 13 residues. CDR3 loop: CASSQEAQETQYF.

CDR3 in amino acids: CASSIGAADSSYEQYF. V usage is TRBV19 and J usage is TRBJ2-7. CDR3 length: 16 amino acids. Germline V lookup: CDR1 LNHDA, CDR2 SQIVND (reference sequence).

The chain uses TRBV25-1 and TRBJ1-1; TCRdb lists TRBD1, though no DNA is available to test this call. CDR3 length: 13 amino acids. Germline loops: CDR1 MGHDK, CDR2 SYGVNS. CDR3 in amino acids: CATSGQLNTEAFF.

The chain employs TRBV12-3 or TRBV12-4 and TRBJ2-1; TCRdb gives TRBD2 as the D gene, but with no DNA this cannot be confirmed. The CDR3 is 18 amino acids. CDR3 protein: CASSLTPPTVSAHNEQFF.

This sequence joins TRBV5-1 and TRBJ2-7; TCRdb's D gene call, TRBD1, goes unchecked for lack of DNA. Germline V gives CDR1 SGHRS, CDR2 YFSETQ. The CDR3 totals 15 residues. CDR3 loop: CASSLDGDKTYEQYF. Complete variable domain (other parts from reference TRBV5-1 and TRBJ2-7): KAGVTQTPRYLIKTRGQQVTLSCSPISGHRSVSWYQQTPGQGLQFLFEYFSETQRNKGNFPGRFSGRQFSNSRSEMNVSTLELGDSALYLCASSLDGDKTYEQYFGPGTRLTVT.

The rearrangement joins TRBV19 to TRBJ1-2. Germline V gives CDR1 LNHDA, CDR2 SQIVND (reference sequence). This CDR3 contains 11 residues. The chain's CDR3 is CASQRNYGYTF.

This chain connects TRBV20-1 to TRBJ2-5. Germline CDR1 and CDR2: DFQATT and SNEGSKA (reference sequence). CDR3 size: 15 residues. The CDR3: CSGSTGTSVQETQYF.

The genes are TRBV20-1 and TRBJ2-5; TCRdb picks TRBD1, but there is no DNA to check that call. This CDR3 comprises 14 residues. From germline, CDR1 is DFQATT and CDR2 SNEGSKA (reference sequence). CDR3 amino acids: CSPQGDRVIETQYF.

V usage is TRBV5-1 and J usage is TRBJ2-2; TCRdb designates TRBD2, a call that cannot be tested without DNA. The length of the CDR3 is 16 residues. Germline values: CDR1 SGHRS, CDR2 YFSETQ. CDR3 in amino acids: CASSLSGLISPGELFF.

The chain uses TRBV12-3 or TRBV12-4 and TRBJ1-1. The CDR3 contains 13 residues. The CDR3 loop is CASSGLGITEAFF.

V gene TRBV20-1 combines with J gene TRBJ1-1. Germline CDR1 reads DFQATT; CDR2 reads SNEGSKA (reference sequence). This CDR3 spans 12 amino acids. CDR3 region: CSASQRDTEAFF.

The V gene is TRBV6-1, the J gene TRBJ2-4; TCRdb reports TRBD1, a call that lacks DNA to check it against. The germline V gene encodes CDR1 MNHNS and CDR2 SASEGT. The length of the CDR3 is 16 residues. The chain's CDR3 is CASSPRGRDNKNIQYF.

The chain joins TRBV20-1 to TRBJ2-1; TCRdb proposes TRBD2, but this gene call is untestable without DNA. Germline-derived CDR1 and CDR2 are DFQATT and SNEGSKA (reference sequence). The CDR3 is made up of 14 amino acids. CDR3 residues: CSALPSGGLYEQFF.

The chain recombines TRBV7-3 with TRBJ2-2; TCRdb's D gene call, TRBD1, goes unchecked for lack of DNA. Germline V gene lookup returns CDR1 SGHTA and CDR2 FQGTGA. The CDR3 sequence is 19 residues long. CDR3 sequence reads: CASSLFPQGKRGDTGELFF. Full variable domain (outside the CDR3, taken from reference TRBV7-3 and TRBJ2-2): GAGVSQTPSNKVTEKGKYVELRCDPISGHTALYWYRQSLGQGPEFLIYFQGTGAADDSGLPNDRFFAVRPEGSVSTLKIQRTERGDSAVYLCASSLFPQGKRGDTGELFFGEGSRLTVL.

V gene TRBV7-2 combines with J gene TRBJ2-2; TCRdb reports TRBD2, a call that lacks DNA to check it against. This CDR3 region has 16 residues. Germline V CDR1 and CDR2: SGHTA, FQGNSA. The CDR3: CASSLVVGANTGELFF.

This chain joins TRBV20-1 and TRBJ2-5. This CDR3 region has 12 residues. Germline lookup yields CDR1 DFQATT and CDR2 SNEGSKA (reference sequence). This chain's CDR3 is CSARRSLETQYF.

The gene calls are TRBV20-1 and TRBJ2-3; TCRdb gives TRBD2 as the D gene, but with no DNA this cannot be confirmed. Per germline, CDR1 DFQATT and CDR2 SNEGSKA (reference sequence). The CDR3 covers 16 residues. The CDR3 sequence: CSGNRRGTSGTDTQYF.